This TCR beta chain is drawn from a study of T cells in Graves' hyperthyroidism and ophthalmopathy. This clonotype was counted only a few times. Antigen unknown. Notes on the study in general: Among thyroid clonotypes expanded above 0.001, most also appeared in blood.

Researchers took RNA transcripts and amplified the TCR beta CDR3 regions from them. Researchers ran a first-round RT-PCR on the TCR CDR3 using the HTBI primer set. One entry per CDR3 protein results from TCRdb running MiXCR on the multiplex PCR reads. The data show hundreds of thousands of distinct CDR3 sequences, approximately 15% seen once. V lost 3 bases to trimming and J lost 6 bases; unmatched junction nucleotides: 7. The CDR3 loop spans 16 amino acids. CDR1 is SGHRS, CDR2 YFSETQ, per germline. The TCR sequence derives from a woman in her twenties or thirties with Graves' hyperthyroidism. The rearrangement joins TRBV5-1 to TRBJ2-3; 13 positions match TRBD2. The sequenced material came from blood. Here the CDR3 DNA reads TGCGCCAGCAGCTCGCGGACTAGCGGGAGTGGGGATACGCAGTATTTT. Amino acid sequence: CASSSRTSGSGDTQYF.